The source of this TCR beta chain is a study of blood T cell repertoires in COVID-19. Enrollees, roughly 18 to 89 years old, lived in roughly 24 US areas. Per the germline V gene, CDR1 is SNHLY and CDR2 is FYNNEI. The length of the CDR3 is 13 residues. The ends were cut back, 8 bases at V and 0 bases at J, with 7 bases in the middle. TCRdb keeps only in-frame clones here, not all; method: immunoSEQ multiplex PCR. The sample has 200,000 to 250,000 clones, 85% to 90% seen once. The V and J genes are TRBV2 and TRBJ1-4; D remains ambiguous. The origin of this receptor is a woman aged 45-65 years in a cohort exposed to, infected with or recovered from COVID-19 (not recorded which). The source material was PBMCs or T cells enriched from blood (not recorded which). CDR3 protein: CASRRATNEKLFF. The DNA for the CDR3 is TGTGCCAGCCGACGGGCAACTAATGAAAAACTGTTTTTT.